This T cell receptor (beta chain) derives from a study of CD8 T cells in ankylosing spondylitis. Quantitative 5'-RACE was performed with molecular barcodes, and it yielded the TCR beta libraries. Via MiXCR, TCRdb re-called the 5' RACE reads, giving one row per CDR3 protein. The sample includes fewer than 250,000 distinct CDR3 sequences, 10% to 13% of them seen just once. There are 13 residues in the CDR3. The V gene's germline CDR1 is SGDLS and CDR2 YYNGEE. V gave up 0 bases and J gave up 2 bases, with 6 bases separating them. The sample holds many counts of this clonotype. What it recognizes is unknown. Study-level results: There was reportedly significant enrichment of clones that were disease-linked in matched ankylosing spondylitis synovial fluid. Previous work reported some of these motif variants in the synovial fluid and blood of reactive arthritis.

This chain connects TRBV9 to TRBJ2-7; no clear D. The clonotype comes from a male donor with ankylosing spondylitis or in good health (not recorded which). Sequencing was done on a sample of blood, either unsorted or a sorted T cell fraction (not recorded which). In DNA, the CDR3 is TGTGCCAGCAGCGTAGAGGGTACCTACGAGCAGTACTTC. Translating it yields CASSVEGTYEQYF.